This TCR beta chain emerged from a study of blood T cells in healthy people across ages. A remark on this clonotype: Its antigen is unidentified.

The study, taken as a whole, reports: There were more naive CD4+ cells and higher diversity in long-lived donors than in aged donors. Investigators viewed diversity estimates from one million T cells as underestimates, the study reported.

A second PCR, run for roughly 7 to 12 cycles, used a sample-barcoded 5' primer plus a J-beta primer mix. Each CDR3 protein is one row after TCRdb ran MiXCR on the 5' RACE reads. The sample includes 710,000 or so distinct CDR3 sequences, about 20% of them seen just once. V lost 0 bases to trimming and J lost 1 base, with 16 bases between them. This CDR3 region has 16 residues. Germline-derived CDR1 and CDR2 are DFQATT and SNEGSKA (reference sequence). Source material: blood. V is TRBV20-1 and J is TRBJ2-7; D perhaps matches TRBD2 (7 bases). This sequence was found in a man between 65 and 80 years old in good health. As DNA, the CDR3 is TGCAGTGCTAGAGAGAGGGGGGGTAGCAGTTCCTACGAGCAGTACTTC. Residues: CSARERGGSSSYEQYF.